Reported below is one T cell receptor beta chain. Its antigen is unknown. The CDR3 runs 15 residues. Germline lookup yields CDR1 LNHDA and CDR2 SQIVND (reference sequence). V gave up 5 bases and J gave up 2 bases; unmatched junction bases: 6. This sample is drawn from a study of vaccination effects on CD4 cells after COVID-19. Once cultured for 10 to 11 days, the cells underwent separation to obtain CD4+ T cells. At days 3 and 7, half of the medium was exchanged for IL-2 medium. The method was immunoSEQ multiplex PCR; TCRdb's version includes in-frame clones alone and lacks a portion of them. Here the sample spans 40,000 to 60,000 clones, 70% to 75% being singletons. Notes on the study in general: Marked clonal contraction was seen in infection- and vaccine-induced clones late after vaccination.

This material consisted of CD4+ T cells from PBMCs cultured without peptide, taken before COVID-19 vaccination. This TCR was sampled from a human donor who had a prior SARS-CoV-2 infection. The chain couples TRBV19 to TRBJ1-5; the match to TRBD1 covers 7 bases. For the CDR3, the DNA is TGTGCCAGTAGTTTCTCCGGACAGGGCAATCAGCCCCAGCATTTT. As protein: CASSFSGQGNQPQHF. Based on the CDR3 plus reference TRBV19 and TRBJ1-5, the full variable domain is DGGITQSPKYLFRKEGQNVTLSCEQNLNHDAMYWYRQDPGQGLRLIYYSQIVNDFQKGDIAEGYSVSREKKESFPLTVTSAQKNPTAFYLCASSFSGQGNQPQHFGDGTRLSIL.